One and the same sample provided the 5 T cell receptor beta chains below, sequenced in a study of blood T cell repertoires in COVID-19 (dated by TCRdb to the early 2020s). Preparation of the library involved the immunoSEQ multiplex PCR assay. TCRdb retrieved this table from immuneACCESS and kept in-frame rearrangements only. Not all clones are present; in checked studies, unresolved V genes account for under half, and no reason is known for the remainder. The sample table records about 440,000 clones; 90% of these occur just once. 0.55% to 0.75% of the sample rests with the top ten. Source material: PBMCs or T cells enriched from blood (not recorded which). The receptors originated from a man between 18 and 29 years old who had recovered from COVID-19.

The genes are TRBV10-3 and TRBJ1-5, with TRBD1 matching 10 bases. The trim removed 6 bases at V and 5 bases at J, leaving 4 bases unmatched. The CDR3 covers 14 residues. Germline assignment: CDR1 ENHRY and CDR2 SYGVKD. CDR3 nucleotide sequence: TGTGCCATCAGCCACGGGACAGGGGATCAGCCCCAGCATTTT. Protein product: CAISHGTGDQPQHF.

The rearrangement uses TRBV2 and TRBJ2-7; 8 bases are shared with TRBD2. In germline, CDR1 is SNHLY, CDR2 FYNNEI. The CDR3 totals 14 residues. The V and J ends lost 7 bases and 4 bases, in that order; junction bases with no gene match: 9. The CDR3 region is CASKASGGGYEQYF. CDR3 nucleotides: TGTGCCAGCAAGGCAAGCGGGGGAGGTTACGAGCAGTACTTC.

The chain combines TRBV10-3 with TRBJ2-1, with TRBD1 identical over 10 bases. The V segment lost 6 bases and the J segment 6 bases; nucleotides outside the gene matches: 8. Germline CDR1 reads ENHRY; CDR2 reads SYGVKD. The CDR3 length is 15 residues. This CDR3 reads CAIRPGTGVANEQFF. The CDR3 region has the DNA TGTGCCATCAGACCCGGGACAGGGGTGGCCAATGAGCAGTTCTTC.

This clone was seen a single time. The chain combines TRBV28 with TRBJ2-3; 8 bases fit TRBD2. The CDR3 loop spans 15 amino acids. Germline V lookup: CDR1 MDHEN, CDR2 SYDVKM. The trim removed 0 bases at V and 4 bases at J, leaving 3 bases unmatched. CDR3 sequence reads: CASSLWSGGADTQYF. The CDR3 DNA sequence: TGTGCCAGCAGTTTATGGTCGGGAGGGGCAGATACGCAGTATTTT.

V gene TRBV12-3 or TRBV12-4 combines with J gene TRBJ2-2; D gene uncertain. The CDR3 loop spans 13 amino acids. V was shortened by 3 bases and J by 5 bases, with 7 bases between the two germline ends. The CDR3 nucleotides are TGTGCCAGCAGTTTTGGTCGGACCGGGGAGCTGTTTTTT. Encoded protein: CASSFGRTGELFF.